Following are 32 T cell receptor beta chains from one sample sequenced in a study of cytomegalovirus exposure and HLA in healthy donors. The primer mix had 60 Vbeta and 13 Jbeta primers. Here immunoSEQ multiplex PCR was the method, and the copy in TCRdb shows in-frame clones only, minus some. The sample records about 160,000 clones, around 76% being singletons. The sample taken for sequencing was PBMCs. All receptors derive from a girl between 10 and 17 years old in good health and CMV-seropositive.

The rearrangement links TRBV28 to TRBJ2-7; D might be TRBD1 (5 bases). CDR1 and CDR2 from the germline V gene are MDHEN and SYDVKM. The CDR3 totals 14 residues. Deletions cut 3 bases from V and 8 bases from J, with 17 bases between. CDR3 protein: CASSFPGDRGQQYF. DNA for the CDR3: TGTGCCAGCAGTTTCCCCGGAGACAGAGGCCAGCAGTACTTC.

This chain links TRBV28 with TRBJ2-2; D is perhaps TRBD1 (6 bases). Germline V gives CDR1 MDHEN, CDR2 SYDVKM. The CDR3 runs 16 residues. Trimming removed 3 bases from V and 1 base from J, with 12 bases in between. Here the CDR3 DNA reads TGTGCCAGCAGTTTTGACTGGACAGTGAACACCGGGGAGCTGTTTTTT. It codes for CASSFDWTVNTGELFF. Full variable domain (rest looked up from reference TRBV28 and TRBJ2-2): DVKVTQSSRYLVKRTGEKVFLECVQDMDHENMFWYRQDPGLGLRLIYFSYDVKMKEKGDIPEGYSVSREKKERFSLILESASTNQTSMYLCASSFDWTVNTGELFFGEGSRLTVL.

This clone was recorded only once. The V call is TRBV7-3, the J call TRBJ2-1, with D uncertain. Germline lookup yields CDR1 SGHTA and CDR2 FQGTGA. Trimming removed 0 bases from V and 0 bases from J, with 18 bases in between. The CDR3 sequence is 19 residues long. The CDR3 sequence is CASSLTVTAYLSSYNEQFF. DNA for the CDR3: TGTGCCAGCAGCTTAACTGTAACAGCTTACCTTAGCTCCTACAATGAGCAGTTCTTC. Full variable domain (outside the CDR3, taken from reference TRBV7-3 and TRBJ2-1): GAGVSQTPSNKVTEKGKYVELRCDPISGHTALYWYRQSLGQGPEFLIYFQGTGAADDSGLPNDRFFAVRPEGSVSTLKIQRTERGDSAVYLCASSLTVTAYLSSYNEQFFGPGTRLTVL.

The rearrangement joins TRBV11-2 to TRBJ2-1; D perhaps matches TRBD2 (6 bases). The CDR3 consists of 16 residues. CDR1 is SGHAT and CDR2 is FQNNGV in the germline V gene. Trimming removed 5 bases from V and 2 bases from J, with 16 bases in between. CDR3 region: CASSRAGSRTYNEQFF. The CDR3 DNA reads as TGTGCCAGCAGCCGCGCCGGGAGCCGAACCTACAATGAGCAGTTCTTC.

V gene TRBV29-1 combines with J gene TRBJ2-2, with D uncertain. V was trimmed by 6 bases and J by 7 bases, leaving 21 bases between them. The germline V gene encodes CDR1 SQVTM and CDR2 ANQGSEA. The length of the CDR3 is 15 residues. This CDR3 is CSVVSGQSQIGELFF. DNA for the CDR3: TGCAGCGTAGTATCAGGCCAATCTCAAATCGGGGAGCTGTTTTTT.

The chain has TRBV7-9 and TRBJ2-5; 10 nucleotides agree with TRBD1. Trimming at V came to 4 bases and at J to 5 bases, leaving 7 bases not matched to a gene. The CDR3 extends over 15 amino acids. Germline CDR1 is SEHNR and CDR2 is FQNEAQ (reference sequence). The CDR3 here is CASSWTGGSRETQYF. In nucleotides, the CDR3 is TGTGCCAGCAGCTGGACAGGGGGGAGTAGGGAGACCCAGTACTTC.

This clone was recorded once. The gene calls are TRBV18 and TRBJ2-7; a possible D gene is TRBD1 (7 bases). The CDR3 runs 16 residues. The V and J ends lost 1 base and 2 bases respectively, with 15 bases between them. Germline V gives CDR1 KGHSH, CDR2 LQKENI. The CDR3 sequence: CASSPLPRGDTYEQYF. The DNA for the CDR3 is TGTGCCAGCTCACCACTCCCCAGGGGGGATACCTACGAGCAGTACTTC.

This clone was recorded only once. V and J are TRBV5-5 and TRBJ2-7; TRBD2 aligns across 8 bases. There are 20 residues in the CDR3. The J segment lost 1 base and the V segment lost 4 bases, leaving 22 bases of the junction unmatched. Germline CDR1 and CDR2: SGHKS and YYEKEE (reference sequence). The CDR3 loop is CASSPAGGWGDTGRSYEQYF. CDR3 coding DNA: TGTGCCAGCAGCCCGGCGGGGGGCTGGGGGGATACCGGGAGGTCCTACGAGCAGTACTTC.

In DNA form, the CDR3 reads TGTGCCAGCAGCTCCCCCTTGCGAGCGGGGGTCAATGAGCAGTTCTTC. Encoded protein: CASSSPLRAGVNEQFF. This chain joins TRBV7-9 and TRBJ2-1; TRBD2 matches at 8 bases. The V gene end was trimmed by 4 bases and the J gene end by 6 bases; junction bases not matched to a gene: 11. The germline V gene encodes CDR1 SEHNR and CDR2 FQNEAQ (reference sequence). CDR3 length: 16 amino acids.

The V call is TRBV5-6, the J call TRBJ2-1; no clear D. Germline CDR1 and CDR2: SGHDT and YYEEEE. The CDR3 runs 12 residues. V was trimmed by 2 bases and J by 8 bases, leaving 8 bases between them. The CDR3 DNA reads TGTGCCAGCAGCTTATATGTGTATGAGCAGTTCTTC. Its protein is CASSLYVYEQFF. The entire variable domain, with the rest obtained from reference TRBV5-6 and TRBJ2-1, is as follows: DAGVTQSPTHLIKTRGQQVTLRCSPKSGHDTVSWYQQALGQGPQFIFQYYEEEERQRGNFPDRFSGHQFPNYSSELNVNALLLGDSALYLCASSLYVYEQFFGPGTRLTVL.

The V and J genes are TRBV4-3 and TRBJ1-2; the D is unclear. Germline values: CDR1 LGHNA, CDR2 YSLEER. The CDR3 sequence is 15 residues long. V lost 0 bases and J lost 2, with 10 bases in between. This CDR3 is CASSQDPWANYGYTF. CDR3 coding DNA: TGCGCCAGCAGCCAAGATCCATGGGCAAACTATGGCTACACCTTC.

The V gene is TRBV11-1, the J gene TRBJ1-1; possibly TRBD1 for D (6 bases). Per germline, CDR1 SGHAT and CDR2 FQDESV (reference sequence). This CDR3 has 15 amino acids. Trimming removed 0 bases at V and 3 bases at J, with 11 bases between. The CDR3 is CASSLARSGDTEAFF. The CDR3 DNA reads TGTGCCAGCAGCTTAGCTCGGTCAGGGGACACTGAAGCTTTCTTT.

This clone turned up a few times. The chain couples TRBV11-1 to TRBJ2-5; D possibly corresponds to TRBD1 (6 bases). From germline, CDR1 is SGHAT and CDR2 FQDESV (reference sequence). V shed 0 bases and J shed 5 bases, with 16 bases lying between them. This CDR3 region has 16 residues. The CDR3 sequence is CASSLARGGSVETQYF. The CDR3 region has the DNA TGTGCCAGCAGCTTAGCGCGTGGGGGCTCGGTTGAGACCCAGTACTTC. The full variable domain, completed using reference TRBV11-1 and TRBJ2-5, is EAEVAQSPRYKITEKSQAVAFWCDPISGHATLYWYRQILGQGPELLVQFQDESVVDDSQLPKDRFSAERLKGVDSTLKIQPAELGDSAMYLCASSLARGGSVETQYFGPGTRLLVL.

V usage is TRBV4-1 and J usage is TRBJ2-1; 10 bases fit TRBD2. Germline V CDR1 and CDR2: MGHRA, YSYEKL. This CDR3 comprises 16 residues. V lost 3 bases to trimming and J lost 3 bases; unmatched junction nucleotides: 5. The CDR3 bases are TGCGCCAGCAGCCAGATTGGGACTAGCGTCTACAATGAGCAGTTCTTC. This encodes CASSQIGTSVYNEQFF.

The V and J genes are TRBV7-6 and TRBJ2-1, with TRBD2 identical over 7 bases. The ends lost 3 bases at V and 5 bases at J; junction bases unmatched: 4. The CDR3 extends over 14 amino acids. Per germline, CDR1 SGHVS and CDR2 FNYEAQ. The CDR3 DNA is TGTGCCAGCAGCTTCGATGCGGGGGACAATGAGCAGTTCTTC. It is translated as CASSFDAGDNEQFF. The full variable domain, completed using reference TRBV7-6 and TRBJ2-1, is GAGVSQSPRYKVTKRGQDVALRCDPISGHVSLYWYRQALGQGPEFLTYFNYEAQQDKSGLPNDRFSAERPEGSISTLTIQRTEQRDSAMYRCASSFDAGDNEQFFGPGTRLTVL.

This clone was seen only once. The V call is TRBV19, the J call TRBJ2-2, with D possibly being TRBD2 (5 bases). The germline gives CDR1 LNHDA, CDR2 SQIVND (reference sequence). Trimming took 5 bases from V and 1 from J, leaving 14 bases between them. This CDR3 comprises 16 residues. The CDR3 nucleotides read TGTGCCAGTAGTTCCTTCGGACTGGGGAACACCGGGGAGCTGTTTTTT. It translates to CASSSFGLGNTGELFF.

The chain couples TRBV11-1 to TRBJ1-2; tentative D call: TRBD1 (5 bases). This CDR3 contains 15 residues. CDR1 and CDR2 from the germline V gene are SGHAT and FQDESV (reference sequence). Deletions cut 5 bases from V and 3 bases from J, with 16 bases between. The CDR3 here is CASSPASGGDYGYTF. DNA for the CDR3: TGTGCCAGCAGCCCGGCATCGGGGGGTGACTATGGCTACACCTTC.

This chain joins TRBV28 and TRBJ1-1; 8 nucleotides align to TRBD1. Germline V lookup: CDR1 MDHEN, CDR2 SYDVKM. The CDR3 is 14 residues long. J gave up 5 bases and V 4 bases, and 6 bases lay outside the gene matches. CDR3 residues: CASSSGQGLTEAFF. Here the CDR3 DNA reads TGTGCCAGCAGTTCCGGACAGGGATTAACTGAAGCTTTCTTT.

The rearrangement joins TRBV6-1 to TRBJ1-3; D is unclear. The ends were cut back, 3 bases at V and 4 bases at J, with 10 bases in the middle. The CDR3 covers 14 residues. CDR1 is MNHNS and CDR2 is SASEGT in the germline V gene. The CDR3 sequence: CASSEPTRGNTIYF. Here the CDR3 DNA reads TGTGCCAGCAGTGAGCCTACGCGAGGAAACACCATATATTTT.

The V gene is TRBV7-2, the J gene TRBJ1-2, with D perhaps matching TRBD1 (5 bases). V was trimmed by 1 base and J by 5 bases, leaving 5 bases between them. The CDR3 has 12 residues. Germline CDR1 reads SGHTA; CDR2 reads FQGNSA. The CDR3 DNA sequence: TGTGCCAGCAGCTTAGAGGGGTATGGCTACACCTTC. Protein sequence: CASSLEGYGYTF.

This clone was detected only a few times. The chain links TRBV11-1 to TRBJ2-1, with 8 bases fitting TRBD2. Germline V lookup: CDR1 SGHAT, CDR2 FQDESV (reference sequence). The CDR3 runs to 16 residues. The trim removed 1 base at V and 6 bases at J, leaving 8 bases unmatched. CDR3 coding DNA: TGTGCCAGCAGCTTAGGCGGGACTAGTCAGGGCAATGAGCAGTTCTTC. This translates into CASSLGGTSQGNEQFF.

The chain has TRBV6-6 and TRBJ1-1; D might be TRBD1 (5 bases). This CDR3 region has 12 residues. Trimming left V 0 bases short and J 13 bases short, with 12 bases between. Germline assignment: CDR1 MNHNY and CDR2 SVGAGI (reference sequence). CDR3 sequence reads: CASSYSGSGGFF. For the CDR3, the DNA is TGTGCCAGCAGTTACTCGGGGTCGGGGGGTTTCTTT.

For the CDR3, the DNA is TGTGCCCGCCATTCCAGGCACGCCTACGAGCAGTACTTC. Protein: CARHSRHAYEQYF. The V gene is TRBV5-8, the J gene TRBJ2-7; D is uncertain. The CDR3 is made up of 13 amino acids. Germline V gene data show CDR1 as SGHTS and CDR2 as YDEGEE. Trimming shortened V by 10 bases and J by 2 bases, and 16 bases separated the two germline ends.

The J gene is TRBJ2-7, the V gene TRBV10-2, with D possibly being TRBD2 (5 bases). The CDR3 has 12 residues. Trimming shortened V by 4 bases and J by 6 bases, and 10 bases separated the two germline ends. Germline CDR1 and CDR2: WSHSY and SAAADI. CDR3: CASSVPGGEQYF. CDR3 DNA sequence: TGCGCCAGCAGTGTCCCCGGAGGCGAGCAGTACTTC.

This rearrangement joins TRBV30 to TRBJ1-4; 7 nucleotides line up with TRBD1. The CDR3 contains 14 residues. Germline trimming cut 2 bases from V and 7 bases from J; bases unmatched to any gene: 7. Germline CDR1 is GTSNPN and CDR2 is SVGIG (reference sequence). CDR3 sequence: CAWSLLRTGEKLFF. CDR3 coding DNA: TGTGCCTGGAGTTTACTACGGACAGGTGAAAAACTGTTTTTT.

This chain links TRBV18 with TRBJ1-2; possible D gene TRBD1, 5 bases. The CDR3 is made up of 14 amino acids. Trimming removed 0 bases from V and 13 bases from J, with 18 bases in between. CDR1 KGHSH and CDR2 LQKENI come from the germline V gene. The CDR3 sequence is CASSPPEEGSSPTF. The CDR3 region has the DNA TGTGCCAGCTCACCACCGGAGGAGGGGTCCTCTCCCACCTTC.

This clone was picked up a small number of times. CDR3 nucleotides: TGCAGCGCGAGACAGGGGCAGGACGGGGAGCTGTTTTTT. This codes for CSARQGQDGELFF. The V and J genes are TRBV29-1 and TRBJ2-2, with 8 bases lining up with TRBD1. The CDR3 length is 13 residues. The V segment lost 7 bases and the J segment 7 bases; nucleotides outside the gene matches: 8. The germline V gene encodes CDR1 SQVTM and CDR2 ANQGSEA.

DNA of the CDR3: TGTGCCAGCAGCCCCCGGGACAGGACGTACGAGCAGTACTTC. Its protein is CASSPRDRTYEQYF. The genes are TRBV11-1 and TRBJ2-7, with TRBD1 matching over 8 bases. With V trimmed by 5 bases and J by 4 bases, 7 bases remained unmatched. The CDR3 is 14 amino acids. Germline assignment: CDR1 SGHAT and CDR2 FQDESV (reference sequence).

This chain connects TRBV19 to TRBJ1-3, with D hard to call. CDR3 length equals 16 residues. V was cut by 5 bases and J by 3 bases, with 17 bases left in between. The germline V gene encodes CDR1 LNHDA and CDR2 SQIVND (reference sequence). The chain's CDR3 is CASSASCILGGNTIYF. The CDR3 DNA reads as TGTGCCAGTAGTGCCTCATGCATCCTCGGTGGAAACACCATATATTTT.

The chain has TRBV6-5 and TRBJ1-2, with D unresolved. Between the trimmed V and J ends, which lost 0 bases and 7 bases, there was a span of 12 bases. CDR3 length: 14 amino acids. The germline gives CDR1 MNHEY, CDR2 SVGAGI. CDR3 nucleotide sequence: TGTGCCAGCAGTTACTCGGAGGGATGGGGTGGCTACACCTTC. Translated, it gives CASSYSEGWGGYTF.

The chain recombines TRBV29-1 with TRBJ2-7; 9 nucleotides align to TRBD1. CDR3 length equals 16 residues. Trimming cost V 1 base and J 5 bases; bases outside gene matches: 12. The V gene's germline CDR1 is SQVTM and CDR2 ANQGSEA. The CDR3 is CSVEAAGGTGFNEQYF. The DNA for the CDR3 is TGCAGCGTTGAAGCGGCCGGTGGGACAGGGTTTAACGAGCAGTACTTC.

In this sample, this clone turned up once. CDR3 sequence: CASSEAQWNTGELFF. The CDR3 DNA sequence: TGTGCCAGCAGTGAAGCCCAATGGAACACCGGGGAGCTGTTTTTT. This chain uses TRBV6-1 with TRBJ2-2; D is ambiguous. The CDR3 has 15 amino acids. Trimming cost V 0 bases and J 1 base, with 6 bases left between them. Per the germline V gene, CDR1 is MNHNS and CDR2 is SASEGT.